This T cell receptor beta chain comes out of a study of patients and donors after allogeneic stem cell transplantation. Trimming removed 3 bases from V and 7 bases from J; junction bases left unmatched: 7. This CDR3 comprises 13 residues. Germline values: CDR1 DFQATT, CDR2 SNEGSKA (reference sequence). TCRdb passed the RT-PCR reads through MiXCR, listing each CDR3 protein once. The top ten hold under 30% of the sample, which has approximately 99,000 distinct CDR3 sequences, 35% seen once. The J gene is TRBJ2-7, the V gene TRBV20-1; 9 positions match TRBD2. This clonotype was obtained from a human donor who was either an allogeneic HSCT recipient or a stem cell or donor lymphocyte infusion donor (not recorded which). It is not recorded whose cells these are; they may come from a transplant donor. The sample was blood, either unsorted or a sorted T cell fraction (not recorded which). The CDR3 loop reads CSASYQREAEQYF. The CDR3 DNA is TGCAGTGCTAGTTATCAGCGGGAGGCTGAGCAGTACTTC.